This record looks at one T cell receptor (beta chain) sequence and its context. CDR1 GTSNPN and CDR2 SVGIG come from the germline V gene (reference sequence). Trimming removed 6 bases at V and 4 bases at J, with 16 bases between. There are 14 residues in the CDR3. The sample belongs to a study of shared clonotypes between healthy human individuals. Here immunoSEQ multiplex PCR was the method, and the copy in TCRdb shows in-frame clones only, minus some. The sample has 2.3 million or so clones, approximately 95% seen once. Sequences were obtained from naive CD4+ T cells from PBMCs. Noted subset: CD45RA+ positively selected. This TCR came from a man between 18 and 29 years old in good health. Some clones in this sample may be carry-over from other donors' samples. The V call is TRBV30, the J call TRBJ1-3; D is unresolved. CDR3 loop: CACLPRTRGNTIYF. As DNA, the CDR3 is TGTGCCTGCCTCCCCAGGACGCGCGGAAACACCATATATTTT.